This T cell receptor (beta chain) was sequenced in a study of preoperative IRX-2 immunotherapy in early breast cancer. As for treatment: preoperative locoregional IRX-2 cytokine immunotherapy. The assay was immunoSEQ multiplex PCR, and TCRdb's table has in-frame clones only and misses some. The data contain 35,000 to 40,000 clones, 75% to 85% of them singletons. The V end lost 6 bases, the J end lost 7 bases, and 18 bases lay between the germline ends. Per germline, CDR1 MDHEN and CDR2 SYDVKM. This CDR3 region has 14 residues. This TCR derives from a human donor with breast cancer. Sequences were derived from lymph node tissue, sampled after IRX-2 immunotherapy. The rearrangement uses TRBV28 and TRBJ1-2; TRBD1 is a possible D gene (5 bases). CDR3 region: CASRNLGGNSGYTF. The CDR3 region has the DNA TGTGCCAGCAGGAACTTGGGGGGAAACAGTGGCTACACCTTC.